These T cell receptor beta chains were read from a single sample in a study of human T cells and chemical hapten exposure. MiXCR was run by TCRdb on the RACE reads, yielding one entry per CDR3 protein. The sample includes 190,000 or so distinct CDR3 sequences, around 30% of them seen just once. The sample consisted of whole blood, taken in connection with sensitization to the hapten diphenylcyclopropenone (DPC). These receptors originate from a woman aged 30 to 39 with alopecia areata. Some clones in this sample may be carry-over from other donors' samples. CDR3s include the opening cysteine and the closing phenylalanine or tryptophan. Fields, in order: CDR3 protein, CDR3 DNA, D gene, V gene, clone size, J gene. A D gene is named only where the DNA matches it firmly. Only some rows state a clone size, as once, few, many or a class for expanded clones.

CASSPRTGSEDSPLHF,TGCGCCAGCAGCCCCAGGACAGGGTCCGAAGATTCACCCCTCCACTTT,TRBD1,TRBV5-1,few,TRBJ1-6
CASSPPNRGTDTQYF,TGTGCCAGCTCACCACCGAACAGGGGCACAGATACGCAGTATTTT,NA,TRBV18,NA,TRBJ2-3
CASSPRQGSYEQYF,TGTGCCAGCTCACCACGGCAGGGGAGCTACGAGCAGTACTTC,NA,TRBV18,many,TRBJ2-7
CSVDEGNTGELFF,TGCAGCGTTGATGAAGGGAACACCGGGGAGCTGTTTTTT,NA,TRBV29-1,few,TRBJ2-2
CASTRLAGGVDTQYF,TGTGCCAGCACCCGACTAGCGGGGGGCGTAGATACGCAGTATTTT,TRBD2,TRBV9,few,TRBJ2-3
CASSVATGGEQYF,TGTGCCAGCAGCGTAGCTACAGGCGGCGAGCAGTACTTC,NA,TRBV9,few,TRBJ2-7
CTSSQDGRGYEQYF,TGCACCAGCAGCCAAGATGGCAGGGGATACGAGCAGTACTTC,NA,TRBV1,few,TRBJ2-7
CASSYSRSGGYNEQFF,TGTGCCAGCAGTTACTCGAGGTCAGGGGGGTACAATGAGCAGTTCTTC,NA,TRBV6-5,few,TRBJ2-1
CASRRTSDYNEQFF,TGCGCCAGCAGGCGGACTAGCGACTACAATGAGCAGTTCTTC,TRBD2,TRBV5-1,few,TRBJ2-1
CASRGFFESTNTGELFF,TGTGCCAGCAGGGGATTCTTCGAGAGTACGAACACCGGGGAGCTGTTTTTT,NA,TRBV11-2,many,TRBJ2-2
CASSMFPNSNQPQHF,TGTGCCAGTAGTATGTTCCCCAATAGCAATCAGCCCCAGCATTTT,NA,TRBV19,few,TRBJ1-5
CASSGTPDQPQHF,TGTGCCAGCAGCGGGACACCCGATCAGCCCCAGCATTTT,NA,TRBV9,NA,TRBJ1-5
CASTAPGLAGGEYF,TGTGCCAGCACCGCACCGGGACTAGCGGGGGGGGAGTACTTC,TRBD2,TRBV6-5,NA,TRBJ2-7
CASSFSGAGNEQFF,TGTGCCAGCAGTTTCTCGGGGGCTGGTAATGAGCAGTTCTTC,NA,TRBV12-3/TRBV12-4,few,TRBJ2-1
CASAGAPLNEQYF,TGCGCCAGCGCCGGAGCCCCCCTCAACGAGCAGTACTTC,NA,TRBV5-1,NA,TRBJ2-7
CASSPINRGRGTYEQYF,TGTGCCAGCAGCCCCATAAACAGGGGGCGCGGGACATACGAGCAGTACTTC,TRBD1,TRBV11-2,NA,TRBJ2-7
CASSPQEAKNIQYF,TGTGCCAGCAGTCCACAGGAAGCCAAAAACATTCAGTACTTC,NA,TRBV27,few,TRBJ2-4
CATSDFDGYTF,TGTGCCACCAGTGATTTCGACGGCTACACCTTC,NA,TRBV24-1,NA,TRBJ1-2
CASRRLAQETQYF,TGTGCCAGCAGACGACTAGCGCAAGAGACCCAGTACTTC,TRBD2,TRBV6-2/TRBV6-3,few,TRBJ2-5
CSARNGIEAFF,TGCAGTGCTAGAAACGGAATTGAAGCTTTCTTT,NA,TRBV20-1,NA,TRBJ1-1
CASSLSGTPDEQYF,TGTGCCAGCAGCCTCTCCGGGACCCCCGACGAGCAGTACTTC,NA,TRBV3-1,few,TRBJ2-7
CSASTGGTNEKLFF,TGCAGTGCGAGCACCGGGGGAACTAATGAAAAACTGTTTTTT,NA,TRBV20-1,NA,TRBJ1-4
CASSEWGAVQPQHF,TGTGCCAGCAGTGAATGGGGGGCGGTTCAGCCCCAGCATTTT,NA,TRBV6-1,once,TRBJ1-5
CASRDDSEQFF,TGTGCCAGCAGGGATGACAGTGAGCAGTTCTTC,NA,TRBV12-3/TRBV12-4,few,TRBJ2-1
CASSFGGGPGNQPQHF,TGTGCCAGCAGTTTTGGCGGGGGACCAGGCAATCAGCCCCAGCATTTT,NA,TRBV28,NA,TRBJ1-5
CASSLTGQARGTGELFF,TGCGCCAGCAGCTTGACCGGACAGGCCCGGGGCACCGGGGAGCTGTTTTTT,TRBD1,TRBV5-1,few,TRBJ2-2
CASSLRQAAKSTDTQYF,TGTGCCAGCAGTTTACGACAGGCTGCCAAGTCCACAGATACGCAGTATTTT,NA,TRBV28,few,TRBJ2-3
CSARTPNTGELFF,TGCAGTGCTAGAACGCCGAACACCGGGGAGCTGTTTTTT,NA,TRBV20-1,many,TRBJ2-2
CASNQGAKETQYF,TGTGCCAGTAACCAGGGGGCGAAGGAGACCCAGTACTTC,TRBD1,TRBV19,few,TRBJ2-5
CASSYEVGTENSPLHF,TGTGCCAGCAGTTACGAGGTCGGGACAGAGAATTCACCCCTCCACTTT,TRBD1,TRBV6-2/TRBV6-3,few,TRBJ1-6
CASSLFGVTGELFF,TGTGCCAGCAGTTTATTCGGGGTGACCGGGGAGCTGTTTTTT,NA,TRBV28,NA,TRBJ2-2
CVSRKGTLNPYEQYF,TGTGTCAGCAGAAAAGGGACCCTAAACCCCTACGAGCAGTACTTC,NA,TRBV21-1,NA,TRBJ2-7
CASSFMGTRYEQYF,TGTGCCAGCAGTTTTATGGGGACGAGGTACGAGCAGTACTTC,NA,TRBV28,few,TRBJ2-7
CASDFSGNTIYF,TGTGCCAGCGACTTTTCTGGAAACACCATATATTTT,NA,TRBV12-3/TRBV12-4,NA,TRBJ1-3
CASSKRDRTDTQYF,TGTGCCAGCAGCAAAAGGGACCGAACAGATACGCAGTATTTT,NA,TRBV7-2,NA,TRBJ2-3
CASSQGWGPNQPQHF,TGCGCCAGCAGCCAAGGATGGGGGCCCAATCAGCCCCAGCATTTT,NA,TRBV4-1,few,TRBJ1-5
CASSGQLSYEQYF,TGTGCCAGCAGTGGACAGCTCTCCTACGAGCAGTACTTC,NA,TRBV25-1,NA,TRBJ2-7
CASSESVGGIQYF,TGCGCCAGCAGTGAGTCTGTAGGAGGTATTCAGTACTTC,NA,TRBV10-1,NA,TRBJ2-4
CASRTGTLNQPQHF,TGTGCCAGCAGGACAGGGACCCTCAATCAGCCCCAGCATTTT,TRBD1,TRBV12-3/TRBV12-4,NA,TRBJ1-5
CASSLGRSGQSTDTQYF,TGCGCCAGCAGCTTGGGTCGTTCAGGGCAGAGCACAGATACGCAGTATTTT,NA,TRBV5-1,few,TRBJ2-3
CSGAEGTNEQYF,TGCAGCGGGGCAGAGGGGACCAACGAGCAGTACTTC,NA,TRBV29-1,few,TRBJ2-7
CASSHGDVEYF,TGTGCCAGCAGCCATGGGGACGTCGAGTACTTC,NA,TRBV14,few,TRBJ2-7
CASSQMGGDEAFF,TGTGCCAGCAGCCAAATGGGGGGGGATGAAGCTTTCTTT,NA,TRBV3-1,NA,TRBJ1-1
CASSAASGGETQYF,TGTGCCAGCAGCGCGGCTAGCGGGGGGGAGACCCAGTACTTC,TRBD2,TRBV28,NA,TRBJ2-5